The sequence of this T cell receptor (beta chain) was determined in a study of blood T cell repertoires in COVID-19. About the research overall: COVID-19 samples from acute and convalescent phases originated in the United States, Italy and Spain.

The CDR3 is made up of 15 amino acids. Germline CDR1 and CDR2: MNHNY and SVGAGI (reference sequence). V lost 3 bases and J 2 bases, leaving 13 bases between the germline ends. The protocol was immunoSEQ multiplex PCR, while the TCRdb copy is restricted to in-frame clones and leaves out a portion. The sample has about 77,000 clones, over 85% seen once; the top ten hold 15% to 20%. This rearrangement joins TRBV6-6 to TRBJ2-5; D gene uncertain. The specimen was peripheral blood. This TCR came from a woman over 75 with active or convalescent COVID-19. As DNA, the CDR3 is TGTGCCAGCAGTTATATCGGTTATTCTCAAGAGACCCAGTACTTC. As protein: CASSYIGYSQETQYF.